This section outlines one T cell receptor beta chain sequence together with its context. As yet, its antigen is unknown. This entry belongs to a study of CD8+ T cells in alopecia areata. Treatment in this sample: oral pan-JAK inhibitor, 5-10 mg twice daily. Trimming removed 0 bases from V and 3 bases from J, with 8 bases in between. The CDR3 extends over 14 amino acids. Germline lookup yields CDR1 MNHEY and CDR2 SVGAGI. Following extraction, RNA underwent reverse transcription to cDNA, which served as the sequencing template. Here immunoSEQ multiplex PCR was the method, and the copy in TCRdb shows in-frame clones only, minus some. The sample carries about 210,000 clones, under 70% recorded once. The study's findings and limits: Many expanded lesional clones persisted in scalp and blood during tofacitinib treatment. A single nonresponder leaves the baseline CD8+ expansion link to response uncertain. Lesional tissue from the scalp (especially in alopecia totalis/universalis) showed higher clonality than normal scalp.

The source material was CD4+ T cells sorted from blood, sampled at week 4, from a patient treated with tofacitinib. The V and J genes are TRBV6-5 and TRBJ1-2; D gene ambiguous. This clonotype originated in a human donor with alopecia areata. CDR3 protein: CASSYSLTYYGYTF. In DNA, the CDR3 is TGTGCCAGCAGTTACTCGCTAACGTACTATGGCTACACCTTC.